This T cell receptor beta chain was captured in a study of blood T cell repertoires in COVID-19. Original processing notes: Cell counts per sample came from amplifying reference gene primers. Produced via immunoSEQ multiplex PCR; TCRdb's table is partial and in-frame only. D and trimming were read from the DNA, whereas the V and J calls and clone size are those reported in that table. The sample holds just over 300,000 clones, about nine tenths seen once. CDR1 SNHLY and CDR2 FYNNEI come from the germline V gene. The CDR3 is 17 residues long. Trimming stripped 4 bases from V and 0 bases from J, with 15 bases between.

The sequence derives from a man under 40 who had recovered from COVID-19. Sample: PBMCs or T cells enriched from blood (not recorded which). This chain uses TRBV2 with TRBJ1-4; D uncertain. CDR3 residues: CASSGGLLTATNEKLFF. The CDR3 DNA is TGTGCCAGCAGTGGAGGACTGTTAACAGCAACTAATGAAAAACTGTTTTTT. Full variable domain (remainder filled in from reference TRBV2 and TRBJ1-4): EPEVTQTPSHQVTQMGQEVILRCVPISNHLYFYWYRQILGQKVEFLVSFYNNEISEKSEIFDDQFSVERPDGSNFTLKIRSTKLEDSAMYFCASSGGLLTATNEKLFFGSGTQLSVL.